This paragraph covers one TCR beta chain sequence. Single viable CD3+CD4+CD8-CD45RO+ cells were sorted as the memory CD4+ T cells. These data belong to a study of memory CD4+ T cells and cytomegalovirus serostatus. TCRdb keeps only in-frame clones here, not all; method: immunoSEQ multiplex PCR. The table records under 85,000 clones, around 82% of them present only once. Germline V lookup: CDR1 MDHEN, CDR2 SYDVKM. After removal of 6 bases from V and 5 bases from J, the junction contained 6 bases not matched to a gene. CDR3 size: 14 residues. Sequenced: memory CD4+ T cells from blood. The receptor was isolated from an adult in good health and CMV-seropositive. J is TRBJ2-5 and V is TRBV28, with TRBD2 matching 10 bases. CDR3 DNA sequence: TGTGCCAGCAGAACTAGCGGGAATGGGGAGACCCAGTACTTC. This translates into CASRTSGNGETQYF.